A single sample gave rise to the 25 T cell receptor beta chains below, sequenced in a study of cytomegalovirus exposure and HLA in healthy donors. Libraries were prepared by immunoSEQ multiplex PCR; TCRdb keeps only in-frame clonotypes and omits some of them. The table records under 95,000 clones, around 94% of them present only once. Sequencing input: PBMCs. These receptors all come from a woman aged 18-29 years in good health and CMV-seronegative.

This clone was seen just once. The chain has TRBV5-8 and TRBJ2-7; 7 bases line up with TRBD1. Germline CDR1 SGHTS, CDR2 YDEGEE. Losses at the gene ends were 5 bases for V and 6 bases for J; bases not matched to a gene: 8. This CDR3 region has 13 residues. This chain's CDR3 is CASSLDRVGEQYF. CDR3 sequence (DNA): TGTGCCAGCAGTCTCGACAGGGTCGGCGAGCAGTACTTC. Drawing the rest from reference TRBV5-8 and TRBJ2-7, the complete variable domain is EAGVTQSPTHLIKTRGQQATLRCSPISGHTSVYWYQQALGLGLQFLLWYDEGEERNRGNFPPRFSGRQFPNYSSELNVNALELEDSALYLCASSLDRVGEQYFGPGTRLTVT.

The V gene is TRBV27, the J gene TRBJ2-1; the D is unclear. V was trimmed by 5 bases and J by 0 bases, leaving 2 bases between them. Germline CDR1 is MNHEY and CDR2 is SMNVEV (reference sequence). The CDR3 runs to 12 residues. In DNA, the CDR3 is TGTGCCAGCAGTCACTCCTACAATGAGCAGTTCTTC. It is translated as CASSHSYNEQFF.

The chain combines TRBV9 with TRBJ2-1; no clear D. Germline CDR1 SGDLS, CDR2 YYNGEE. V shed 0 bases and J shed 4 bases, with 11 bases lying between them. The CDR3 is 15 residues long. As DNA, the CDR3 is TGTGCCAGCAGCGTAGGTAGCCGCCTTTACAATGAGCAGTTCTTC. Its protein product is CASSVGSRLYNEQFF.

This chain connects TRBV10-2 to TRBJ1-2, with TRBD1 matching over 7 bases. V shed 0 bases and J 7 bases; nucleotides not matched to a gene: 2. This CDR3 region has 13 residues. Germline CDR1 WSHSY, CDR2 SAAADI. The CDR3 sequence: CASSESTGTGYTF. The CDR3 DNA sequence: TGCGCCAGCAGTGAGTCGACAGGGACTGGCTACACCTTC.

Here the CDR3 reads CASSLGLAGDPSDTQYF. CDR3 nucleotides: TGTGCCAGCAGCTTAGGACTAGCGGGAGACCCCTCGGATACGCAGTATTTT. J is TRBJ2-3 and V is TRBV7-6; 12 bases agree with TRBD2. The V and J ends lost 1 base and 6 bases, in that order; junction bases with no gene match: 8. The germline V gene encodes CDR1 SGHVS and CDR2 FNYEAQ. There are 17 residues in the CDR3.

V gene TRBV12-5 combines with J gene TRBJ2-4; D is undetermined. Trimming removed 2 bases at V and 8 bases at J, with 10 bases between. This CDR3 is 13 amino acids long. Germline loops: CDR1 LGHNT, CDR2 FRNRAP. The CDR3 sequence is CASGLPGLYIQYF. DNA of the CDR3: TGTGCTAGTGGTTTGCCCGGTTTATACATTCAGTACTTC.

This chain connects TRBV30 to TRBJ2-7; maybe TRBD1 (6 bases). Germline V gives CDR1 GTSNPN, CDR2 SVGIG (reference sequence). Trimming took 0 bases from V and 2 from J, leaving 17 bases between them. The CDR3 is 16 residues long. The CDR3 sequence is CAWSVDQGQGTYEQYF. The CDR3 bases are TGTGCCTGGAGTGTAGATCAGGGGCAGGGTACCTACGAGCAGTACTTC. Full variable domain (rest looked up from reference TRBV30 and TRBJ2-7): SQTIHQWPATLVQPVGSPLSLECTVEGTSNPNLYWYRQAAGRGLQLLFYSVGIGQISSEVPQNLSASRPQDRQFILSSKKLLLSDSGFYLCAWSVDQGQGTYEQYFGPGTRLTVT.

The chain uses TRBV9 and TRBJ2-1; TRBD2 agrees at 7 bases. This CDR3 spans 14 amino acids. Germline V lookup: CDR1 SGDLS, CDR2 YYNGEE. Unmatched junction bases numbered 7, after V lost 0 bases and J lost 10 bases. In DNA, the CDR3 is TGTGCCAGCAGCGTAGTCCGGGACGGGGGGGAGCAGTTCTTC. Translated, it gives CASSVVRDGGEQFF.

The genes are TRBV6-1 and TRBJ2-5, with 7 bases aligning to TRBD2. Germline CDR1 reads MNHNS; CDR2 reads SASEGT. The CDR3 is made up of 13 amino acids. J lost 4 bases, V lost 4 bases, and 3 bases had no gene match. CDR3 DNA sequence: TGTGCCAGCAGTGGGGACTATCGAGAGACCCAGTACTTC. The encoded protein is CASSGDYRETQYF.

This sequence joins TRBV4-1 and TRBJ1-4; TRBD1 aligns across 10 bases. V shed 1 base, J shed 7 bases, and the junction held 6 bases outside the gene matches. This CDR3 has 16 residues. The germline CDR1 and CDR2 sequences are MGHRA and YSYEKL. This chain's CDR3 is CASSQAQGQGFEKLFF. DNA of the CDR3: TGCGCCAGCAGCCAAGCGCAGGGACAGGGGTTTGAAAAACTGTTTTTT.

The CDR3 DNA reads TGTGCCAGCAGGCGGGGTTTGAGCAATCAGCCCCAGCATTTT. Its protein is CASRRGLSNQPQHF. The chain uses TRBV28 and TRBJ1-5; no clear D. Germline CDR1 MDHEN, CDR2 SYDVKM. V gave up 6 bases and J gave up 1 base, with 10 bases separating them. CDR3 size: 14 residues. Variable domain in full (rest from reference TRBV28 and TRBJ1-5): DVKVTQSSRYLVKRTGEKVFLECVQDMDHENMFWYRQDPGLGLRLIYFSYDVKMKEKGDIPEGYSVSREKKERFSLILESASTNQTSMYLCASRRGLSNQPQHFGDGTRLSIL.

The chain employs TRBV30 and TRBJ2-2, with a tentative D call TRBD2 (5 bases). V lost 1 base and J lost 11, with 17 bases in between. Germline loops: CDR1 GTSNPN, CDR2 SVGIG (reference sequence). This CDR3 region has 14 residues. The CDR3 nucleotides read TGTGCCTGGAGTGGGGCCGCCGGGATTGGTGAGCTGTTTTTT. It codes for CAWSGAAGIGELFF.

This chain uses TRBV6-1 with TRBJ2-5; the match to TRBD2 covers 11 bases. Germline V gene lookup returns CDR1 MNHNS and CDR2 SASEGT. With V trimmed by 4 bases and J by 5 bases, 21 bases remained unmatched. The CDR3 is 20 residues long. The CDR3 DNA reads TGTGCCAGCAGTGTGGGGGAGACGAAGCGTAGCGGGAGGGCAATCGAGACCCAGTACTTC. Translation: CASSVGETKRSGRAIETQYF.

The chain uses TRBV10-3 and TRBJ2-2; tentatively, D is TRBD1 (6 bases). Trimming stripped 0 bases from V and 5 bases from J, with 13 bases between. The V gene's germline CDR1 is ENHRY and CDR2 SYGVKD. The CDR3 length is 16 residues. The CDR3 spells CAISESTTGLTGELFF. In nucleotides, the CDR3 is TGTGCCATCAGTGAGTCGACTACAGGGTTGACCGGGGAGCTGTTTTTT.

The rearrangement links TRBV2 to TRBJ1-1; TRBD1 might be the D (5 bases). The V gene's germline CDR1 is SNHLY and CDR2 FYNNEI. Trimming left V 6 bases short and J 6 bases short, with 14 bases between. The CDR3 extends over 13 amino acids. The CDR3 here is CASSGTPTSEAFF. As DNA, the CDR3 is TGTGCCAGCAGCGGGACTCCCACTTCTGAAGCTTTCTTT.

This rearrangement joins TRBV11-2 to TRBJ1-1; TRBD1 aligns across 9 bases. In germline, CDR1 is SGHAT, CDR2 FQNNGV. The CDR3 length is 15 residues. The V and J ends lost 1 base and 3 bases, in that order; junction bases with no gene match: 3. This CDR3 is CASSLGGTGYTEAFF. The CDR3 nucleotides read TGTGCCAGCAGCTTAGGTGGGACAGGGTACACTGAAGCTTTCTTT.

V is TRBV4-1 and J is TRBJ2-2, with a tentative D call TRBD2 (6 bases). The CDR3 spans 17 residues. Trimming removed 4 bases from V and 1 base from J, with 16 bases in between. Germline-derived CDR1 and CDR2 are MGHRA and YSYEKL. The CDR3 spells CASSRQKEEGNTGELFF. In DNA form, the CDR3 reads TGCGCCAGCAGCCGGCAAAAGGAGGAGGGGAACACCGGGGAGCTGTTTTTT.

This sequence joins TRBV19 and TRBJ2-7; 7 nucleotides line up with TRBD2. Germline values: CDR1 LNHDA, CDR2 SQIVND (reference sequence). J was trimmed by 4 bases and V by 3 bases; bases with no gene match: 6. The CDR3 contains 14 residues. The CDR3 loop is CASSIVGGSYEQYF. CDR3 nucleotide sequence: TGTGCCAGTAGTATCGTCGGCGGGAGTTACGAGCAGTACTTC.

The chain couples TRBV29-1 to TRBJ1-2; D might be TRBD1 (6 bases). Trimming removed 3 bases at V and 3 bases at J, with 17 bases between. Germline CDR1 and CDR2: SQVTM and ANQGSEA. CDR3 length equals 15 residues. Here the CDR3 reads CSVDGRGAGDYGYTF. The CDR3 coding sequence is TGCAGCGTTGACGGCAGGGGTGCTGGTGACTATGGCTACACCTTC.

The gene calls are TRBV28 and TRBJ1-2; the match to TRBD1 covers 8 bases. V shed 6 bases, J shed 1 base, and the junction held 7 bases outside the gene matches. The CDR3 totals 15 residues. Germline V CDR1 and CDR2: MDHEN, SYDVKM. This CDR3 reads CASSPGQVFNYGYTF. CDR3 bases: TGTGCCAGCAGCCCGGGACAGGTATTTAACTATGGCTACACCTTC.

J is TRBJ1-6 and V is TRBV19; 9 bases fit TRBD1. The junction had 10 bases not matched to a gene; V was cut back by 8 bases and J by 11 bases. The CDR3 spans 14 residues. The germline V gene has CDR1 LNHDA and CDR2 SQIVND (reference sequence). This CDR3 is CASRKQGAGAPLHF. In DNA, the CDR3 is TGTGCCAGTCGCAAACAGGGGGCTGGGGCACCCCTCCACTTT.

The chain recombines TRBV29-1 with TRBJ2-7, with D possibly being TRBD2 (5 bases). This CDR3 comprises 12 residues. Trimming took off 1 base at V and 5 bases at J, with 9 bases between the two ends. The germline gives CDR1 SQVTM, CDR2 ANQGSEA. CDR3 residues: CSVEGTPNEQYF. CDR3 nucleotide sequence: TGCAGCGTTGAAGGGACTCCTAACGAGCAGTACTTC.

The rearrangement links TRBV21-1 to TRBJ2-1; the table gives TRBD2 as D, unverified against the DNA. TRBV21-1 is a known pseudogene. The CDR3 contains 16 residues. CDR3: CASTKGWGTRANEQFF. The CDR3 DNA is TGTGCCAGCACCAAGGGGTGGGGTACTAGAGCCAATGAGCAGTTCTTC.

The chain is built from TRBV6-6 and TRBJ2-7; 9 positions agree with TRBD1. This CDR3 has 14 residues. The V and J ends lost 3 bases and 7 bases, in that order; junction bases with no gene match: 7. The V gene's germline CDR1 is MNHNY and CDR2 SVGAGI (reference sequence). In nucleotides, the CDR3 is TGTGCCAGCAGTTATGCACAGGGGGCAGGGGAGCAGTACTTC. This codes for CASSYAQGAGEQYF.

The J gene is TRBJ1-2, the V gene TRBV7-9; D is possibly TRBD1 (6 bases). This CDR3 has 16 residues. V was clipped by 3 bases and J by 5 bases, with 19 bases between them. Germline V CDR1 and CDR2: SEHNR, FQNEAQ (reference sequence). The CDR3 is CASSFSLDSQRYGYTF. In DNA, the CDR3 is TGTGCCAGCAGCTTTTCCTTGGACAGCCAACGATATGGCTACACCTTC.